Listed here are 12 T cell receptor beta chains from one sample, sequenced in a study of T cell responses to AZD1222 COVID-19 vaccine. Clones were read by immunoSEQ multiplex PCR, and TCRdb kept only the in-frame ones, dropping some. The sample shows approximately 150,000 clones, approximately 90% of them seen only once. Sequences were derived from peripheral blood, sampled 28 days after the second dose of the MenACWY control vaccine. The receptor source for this set is an adult who received the MenACWY meningococcal vaccine as a control.

This chain links TRBV19 with TRBJ2-6; D may be TRBD1 or TRBD2 (5 bases each). Trimming shortened V by 11 bases and J by 2 bases, and 10 bases separated the two germline ends. Germline V gene sequence: CDR1 LNHDA, CDR2 SQIVND (reference sequence). CDR3 length: 13 residues. As DNA, the CDR3 is TGTGCCGTGGGGGTACCTGGGGCCAACGTCCTGACTTTC. The encoded protein is CAVGVPGANVLTF.

The chain links TRBV19 to TRBJ2-1; D ambiguous. V was pared by 4 bases and J by 0 bases, with 10 bases between. The CDR3 sequence is 15 residues long. From germline, CDR1 is LNHDA and CDR2 SQIVND (reference sequence). CDR3 DNA: TGTGCCAGTAGTAGGCCGGGCAGCTCCTACAATGAGCAGTTCTTC. The encoded protein is CASSRPGSSYNEQFF.

This chain connects TRBV15 to TRBJ1-6, with a possible D match to TRBD1 (6 bases). V lost 4 bases, J lost 9 bases, and 19 bases lay in between. There are 16 residues in the CDR3. Germline CDR1 reads LNHNV; CDR2 reads YYDKDF (reference sequence). The CDR3 spells CATSTDRGASGSPLHF. The CDR3 DNA reads TGTGCCACCAGCACTGATAGGGGGGCGTCAGGTTCACCCCTCCACTTT.

V is TRBV21-1 and J is TRBJ1-2; the tabulated D call, TRBD1, remains unverified against the DNA. TRBV21-1 is tagged as a pseudogene. This CDR3 has 15 residues. CDR3 DNA: TGTGCCAGCAGCGAGCCGGGACACATTGGAGATGGCTACACCTTC. This gives the protein CASSEPGHIGDGYTF.

Worth noting for this clone: The sample carries other DNA sequences with the same CDR3. The rearrangement uses TRBV7-3 and TRBJ2-2, with unresolved D. Germline V gives CDR1 SGHTA, CDR2 FQGTGA. Trimming took 2 bases from V and 5 from J, leaving 6 bases between them. This CDR3 is built from 13 residues. CDR3 coding DNA: TGTGCCAGCAGCTTATTAGTGACCGGGGAGCTGTTTTTT. Encoded protein: CASSLLVTGELFF.

V is TRBV5-1 and J is TRBJ2-1; D is unclear. Germline CDR1 and CDR2: SGHRS and YFSETQ. The CDR3 has 15 amino acids. The germline V and J ends were trimmed by 2 bases and 6 bases, with 15 bases remaining between them. The CDR3 protein is CASSFLSVSSNEQFF. The DNA for the CDR3 is TGCGCCAGCAGCTTTTTGTCCGTGTCTTCCAATGAGCAGTTCTTC.

The rearrangement uses TRBV28 and TRBJ2-7, with TRBD1 matching over 9 bases. The CDR3 consists of 13 residues. Germline V lookup: CDR1 MDHEN, CDR2 SYDVKM. The V gene end was trimmed by 8 bases and the J gene end by 2 bases; junction bases not matched to a gene: 4. The chain's CDR3 is CASRDRVTYEQYF. The CDR3 region has the DNA TGTGCCAGCCGGGACAGGGTAACCTACGAGCAGTACTTC.

The chain has TRBV5-1 and TRBJ2-4; D remains unclear. From germline, CDR1 is SGHRS and CDR2 YFSETQ. This CDR3 spans 13 amino acids. The germline V and J ends were trimmed by 0 bases and 7 bases, with 8 bases remaining between them. CDR3 residues: CASSLGSANIQYF. DNA for the CDR3: TGCGCCAGCAGCTTGGGGTCCGCCAACATTCAGTACTTC.

V gene TRBV2 combines with J gene TRBJ2-1; perhaps TRBD1 as D (7 bases). Trimming left V 7 bases short and J 10 bases short, with 17 bases between. The CDR3 extends over 13 amino acids. The germline V gene has CDR1 SNHLY and CDR2 FYNNEI. CDR3 region: CASTQPGGSEQFF. The CDR3 coding sequence is TGTGCCAGCACGCAGCCAGGGGGGAGCGAGCAGTTCTTC.

The CDR3 nucleotides read TGTGCCAGCAGCTTAGACCGGGGAGGGTACACTGAAGCTTTCTTT. Amino acid sequence: CASSLDRGGYTEAFF. V gene TRBV7-2 combines with J gene TRBJ1-1; D not resolved. The germline V and J ends were trimmed by 1 base and 3 bases, with 12 bases remaining between them. Germline loops: CDR1 SGHTA, CDR2 FQGNSA. CDR3 length: 15 amino acids.

This chain joins TRBV29-1 and TRBJ2-7; 7 nucleotides line up with TRBD1. J was trimmed by 0 bases and V by 5 bases; bases with no gene match: 13. Germline CDR1 is SQVTM and CDR2 is ANQGSEA. The CDR3 spans 16 residues. CDR3 residues: CSVSTGNRWSSYEQYF. CDR3 in DNA: TGCAGCGTTTCGACAGGGAACCGATGGAGCTCCTACGAGCAGTACTTC.

This clone was picked up one time. The V and J genes are TRBV6-2 or TRBV6-3 and TRBJ2-7; no definite D call. The CDR3 spans 15 residues. Germline CDR1 and CDR2: MNHEY and SVGEGT. V lost 2 bases and J 2 bases, leaving 13 bases between the germline ends. CDR3 in DNA: TGTGCCAGCAGTTACCGATTACTGGTTGCCTACGAGCAGTACTTC. Protein: CASSYRLLVAYEQYF.